This T cell receptor (beta chain) was recovered during a study of control samples from healthy donors and cancer patients. CDR1 is SGDLS and CDR2 is YYNGEE in the germline V gene. There are 16 residues in the CDR3. Trimming took 0 bases from V and 2 from J, leaving 9 bases between them. Clones were read by immunoSEQ multiplex PCR, and TCRdb kept only the in-frame ones, dropping some. This table has 80,000 or so clones, around 94% appearing once. The sequence was collected from a woman in her 40s in good health. This chain uses TRBV9 with TRBJ2-6; D may be TRBD1 (5 bases). Specimen: blood. CDR3 region: CASSVATGAGANVLTF. CDR3 coding DNA: TGTGCCAGCAGCGTAGCCACAGGAGCTGGGGCCAACGTCCTGACTTTC.